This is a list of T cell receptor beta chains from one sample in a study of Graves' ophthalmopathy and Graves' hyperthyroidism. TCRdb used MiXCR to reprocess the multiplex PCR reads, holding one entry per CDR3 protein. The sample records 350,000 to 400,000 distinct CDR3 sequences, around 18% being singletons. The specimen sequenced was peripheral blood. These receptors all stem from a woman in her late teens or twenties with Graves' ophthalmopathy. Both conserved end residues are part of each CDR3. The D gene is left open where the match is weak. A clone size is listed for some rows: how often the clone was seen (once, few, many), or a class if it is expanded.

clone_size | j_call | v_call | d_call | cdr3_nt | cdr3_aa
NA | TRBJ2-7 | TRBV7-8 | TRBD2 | TGTGCCAGCAGCTTAGCGGGACTAGCGACCTACGAGCAGTACTTC | CASSLAGLATYEQYF
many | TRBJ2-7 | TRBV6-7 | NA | TGTGCCAGCAGTTACTCAGCAGGAAGCTACGAGCAGTACTTC | CASSYSAGSYEQYF
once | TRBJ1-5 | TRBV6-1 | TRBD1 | TGTGCCAGCAGGGAGAGGGGGCAGAGGAGTCAGCCCCAGCATTTT | CASRERGQRSQPQHF
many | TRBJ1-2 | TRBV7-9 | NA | TGTGCCAGTCAGAACACAGGGTGGAATAACTATGGCTACACCTTC | CASQNTGWNNYGYTF
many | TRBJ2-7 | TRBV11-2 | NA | TGTGCCAGCAGCTTAGAGACAGGCTCGAGCTCCTACGAGCAGTACTTC | CASSLETGSSSYEQYF
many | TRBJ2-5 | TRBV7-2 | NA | TGTGCCAGCAGCCCGCCCCCTGGGAGGGAGACCCAGTACTTC | CASSPPPGRETQYF
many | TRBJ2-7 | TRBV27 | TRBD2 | TGTGCCAGCAGTTTAGGTTTTGGCGGGAGCCCGGAGGCCTACGAGCAGTACTTC | CASSLGFGGSPEAYEQYF
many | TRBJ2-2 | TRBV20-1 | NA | TGCAGTGCTAGAGATTCCGGGTTAGTCGGCCCCGGGGAGCTGTTTTTT | CSARDSGLVGPGELFF
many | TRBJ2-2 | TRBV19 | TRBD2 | TGTGCCAGTAAGGCCGGGGGGAGCACCGGGGAGCTGTTTTTT | CASKAGGSTGELFF
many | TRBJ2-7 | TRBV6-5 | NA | TGTGCCAGCGTTCCTTATGGCCAGAGCTCCTACGAGCAGTACTTC | CASVPYGQSSYEQYF
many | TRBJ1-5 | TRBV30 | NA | TGTGCCTGGAGTCAGGGGTGGAATCAGCCCCAGCATTTT | CAWSQGWNQPQHF
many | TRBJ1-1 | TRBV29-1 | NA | TGCAGCGTTGAGGGCAGGCTTGGGCCGAACACTGAAGCTTTCTTT | CSVEGRLGPNTEAFF
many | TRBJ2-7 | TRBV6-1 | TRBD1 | TGTGCCAGCAGTCCGACAGGGCTCAGCTCCTACGAGCAGTACTTC | CASSPTGLSSYEQYF
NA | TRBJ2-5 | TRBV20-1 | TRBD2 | TGCAGTGCTAGGGAAGCTAGCGGGACGGTGGTGGAGACCCAGTACTTC | CSAREASGTVVETQYF
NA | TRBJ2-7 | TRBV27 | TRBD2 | TGTGCCAGCAGTTTTACGGGAGGGACCAACGAGCAGTACTTC | CASSFTGGTNEQYF
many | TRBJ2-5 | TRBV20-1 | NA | TGCAGTGCCTGGGAGTCACTCCAAGAGACCCAGTACTTC | CSAWESLQETQYF
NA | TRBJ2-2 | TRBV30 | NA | TGTGCCTGGAGGGGGGCCCACACCGGGGAGCTGTTTTTT | CAWRGAHTGELFF
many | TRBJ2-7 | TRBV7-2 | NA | TGTGCCAGCAGCCCCACGCTCAGCCGTTCCTACGAGCAGTACTTC | CASSPTLSRSYEQYF
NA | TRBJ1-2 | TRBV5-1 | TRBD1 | TGCGCCAGCAGCTTTCGGACAGGGCTGGGGGATGGCTACACCTTC | CASSFRTGLGDGYTF
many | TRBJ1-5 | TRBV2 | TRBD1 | TGTGCCAGCAGAGCGATACAGGGGGCGAGGGGTCAGCCCCAGCATTTT | CASRAIQGARGQPQHF
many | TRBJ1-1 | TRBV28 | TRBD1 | TGTGCCAGCAGTTTATGGGGACAGGGGGTGAAAACTGAAGCTTTCTTT | CASSLWGQGVKTEAFF
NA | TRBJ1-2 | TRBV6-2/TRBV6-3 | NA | TGTGCCAGCAGTTACATCAGAGAATATGGCTACACCTTC | CASSYIREYGYTF
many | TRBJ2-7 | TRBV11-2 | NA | TGTGCCAGCAGCTTAGAGGGACGGGGGCCGGACGAGCAGTACTTC | CASSLEGRGPDEQYF
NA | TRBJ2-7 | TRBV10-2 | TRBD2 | TGCGCCAGCAGTGAAGCCCCGGGAGCGGGAGACCTCTACGAGCAGTACTTC | CASSEAPGAGDLYEQYF
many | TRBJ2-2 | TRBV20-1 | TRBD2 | TGCAGTGCGTGGGCCGGACTAGCGGGAGGCCGTGCCGGGGAGCTGTTTTTT | CSAWAGLAGGRAGELFF
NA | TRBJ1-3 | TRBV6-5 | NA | TGTGCCAGCAGTTACCGGGGGGCGCGAGGAAACACCATATATTTT | CASSYRGARGNTIYF
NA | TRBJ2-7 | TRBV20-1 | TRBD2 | TGCAGTGCTAGAGCAAGACTAGCGCCATCATCCCCCTACGAGCAGTACTTC | CSARARLAPSSPYEQYF
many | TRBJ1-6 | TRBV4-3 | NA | TGCGCCAGCAGCCAAGATGCGGGGGTTGGTTCACCCCTCCACTTT | CASSQDAGVGSPLHF
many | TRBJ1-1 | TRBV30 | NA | TGTGCCTGGAGTGTACATGGGGGGGGCGCCATGAACACTGAAGCTTTCTTT | CAWSVHGGGAMNTEAFF
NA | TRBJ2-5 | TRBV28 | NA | TGTGTCAGCAGTTTATGGCGGGAACGGCGGGAGACCCAGTACTTC | CVSSLWRERRETQYF
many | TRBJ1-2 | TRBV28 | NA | TGTGCCAGCAGTTTCCCCGACCGACCCTATGGCTACACCTTC | CASSFPDRPYGYTF
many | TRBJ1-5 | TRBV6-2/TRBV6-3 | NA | TGTGCCAGCAGTTACAGGGAGGGGAGGTTAAGCAATCAGCCCCAGCATTTT | CASSYREGRLSNQPQHF
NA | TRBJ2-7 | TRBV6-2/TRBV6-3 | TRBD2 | TGTGCCAGCAGTTATTCGGGGGGAGGACCCATAACCGGCTACGAGCAGTACTTC | CASSYSGGGPITGYEQYF
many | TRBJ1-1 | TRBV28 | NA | TGTGCCAGCAGTATTGGAGGGCGAGGGTTCACTGAAGCTTTCTTT | CASSIGGRGFTEAFF
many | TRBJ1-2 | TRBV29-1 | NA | TGCAGCGTTATACAGGGATCTAACTATGGCTACACCTTC | CSVIQGSNYGYTF
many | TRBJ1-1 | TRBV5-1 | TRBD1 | TGCGCCAGCAGCCCGGTACAGGGGGCGGCGAACACTGAAGCTTTCTTT | CASSPVQGAANTEAFF
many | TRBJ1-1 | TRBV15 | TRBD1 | TGTGCCACCAGCAGGGGACAGGGAGTCACTGAAGCTTTCTTT | CATSRGQGVTEAFF
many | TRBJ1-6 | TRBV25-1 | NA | TGTGCCAGCAGTGAATACGGCAGGGCGCCGTATAATTCACCCCTCCACTTT | CASSEYGRAPYNSPLHF
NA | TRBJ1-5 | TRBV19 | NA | TGTGCCAGTGACCAGGGACACCAGATCGGCAATCAGCCCCAGCATTTT | CASDQGHQIGNQPQHF
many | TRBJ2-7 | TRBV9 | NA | TGTGCCAGCAGCGTAGAGGGAGACGGCTACGAGCAGTACTTC | CASSVEGDGYEQYF
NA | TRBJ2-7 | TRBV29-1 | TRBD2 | TGCAGCGTTGAAGGTAGTACTAGCGGGAGAATCTACGAGCAGTACTTC | CSVEGSTSGRIYEQYF
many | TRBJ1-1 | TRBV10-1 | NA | TGCGCCAGCAGCATAAAAGGGATTACTGAAGCTTTCTTT | CASSIKGITEAFF
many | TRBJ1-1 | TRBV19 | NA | TGTGCCAGTAGTATTGACGGGGCTAAGAACACTGAAGCTTTCTTT | CASSIDGAKNTEAFF
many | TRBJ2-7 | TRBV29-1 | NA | TGCAGCGTTGAGGAGGCCCAGGGGTACGAGCAGTACTTC | CSVEEAQGYEQYF
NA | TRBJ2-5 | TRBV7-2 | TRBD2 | TGTGCCAGCAGCCCGAGCGGACTAGCGGAGACCCAGTACTTC | CASSPSGLAETQYF
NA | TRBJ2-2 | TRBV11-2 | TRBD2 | TGTGCCAGCAGCTTAAATGCGTTTCCGGGGGGGAGCACCGGGGAGCTGTTTTTT | CASSLNAFPGGSTGELFF
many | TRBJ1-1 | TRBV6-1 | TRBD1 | TGTGCCAGCAGCAGGGGGGACGGTCTGAACACTGAAGCTTTCTTT | CASSRGDGLNTEAFF
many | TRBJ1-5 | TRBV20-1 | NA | TGCAGTGCCTCGTACTTGGGGGTAAGTCAGCCCCAGCATTTT | CSASYLGVSQPQHF
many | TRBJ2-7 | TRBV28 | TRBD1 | TGTGCCAGCAGTTTAAGACAGGGAACAAACGAGCAGTACTTC | CASSLRQGTNEQYF
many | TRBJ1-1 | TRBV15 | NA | TGTGCCACCAGGACTCCGGGAGCTAGTAATGCTGAAGCTTTCTTT | CATRTPGASNAEAFF
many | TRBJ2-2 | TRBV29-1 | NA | TGCAGCGCAAAAATTGGCACAGAGGACACCGGGGAGCTGTTTTTT | CSAKIGTEDTGELFF